This T cell receptor (beta chain) was retrieved from a study of OX40 agonist ivuxolimab in advanced cancers. Whole-study results and caveats: Averaged across samples, CD8+ T cells carried more expanded clones than CD4+ did.

V lost 1 base and J 3 bases, leaving 9 bases between the germline ends. From germline, CDR1 is KGHSH and CDR2 LQKENI. The CDR3 extends over 14 amino acids. Profiling relied on immunoSEQ multiplex PCR, and the TCRdb table lists in-frame clones only, not all of them. The table shows approximately 110,000 clones, with about nine tenths occurring only once. On this clone itself: What it recognizes is unknown.

The sample in question was CD4+ or CD8+ T cells sorted from blood, obtained in a trial of the OX40 agonist ivuxolimab. V gene TRBV18 combines with J gene TRBJ1-1; D gene unclear. This sequence originates from an adult with an advanced solid tumor such as melanoma, head and neck, liver or kidney cancer. The CDR3 protein is CASSPQGVDTEAFF. In nucleotides, the CDR3 is TGTGCCAGCTCACCACAGGGAGTGGACACTGAAGCTTTCTTT.